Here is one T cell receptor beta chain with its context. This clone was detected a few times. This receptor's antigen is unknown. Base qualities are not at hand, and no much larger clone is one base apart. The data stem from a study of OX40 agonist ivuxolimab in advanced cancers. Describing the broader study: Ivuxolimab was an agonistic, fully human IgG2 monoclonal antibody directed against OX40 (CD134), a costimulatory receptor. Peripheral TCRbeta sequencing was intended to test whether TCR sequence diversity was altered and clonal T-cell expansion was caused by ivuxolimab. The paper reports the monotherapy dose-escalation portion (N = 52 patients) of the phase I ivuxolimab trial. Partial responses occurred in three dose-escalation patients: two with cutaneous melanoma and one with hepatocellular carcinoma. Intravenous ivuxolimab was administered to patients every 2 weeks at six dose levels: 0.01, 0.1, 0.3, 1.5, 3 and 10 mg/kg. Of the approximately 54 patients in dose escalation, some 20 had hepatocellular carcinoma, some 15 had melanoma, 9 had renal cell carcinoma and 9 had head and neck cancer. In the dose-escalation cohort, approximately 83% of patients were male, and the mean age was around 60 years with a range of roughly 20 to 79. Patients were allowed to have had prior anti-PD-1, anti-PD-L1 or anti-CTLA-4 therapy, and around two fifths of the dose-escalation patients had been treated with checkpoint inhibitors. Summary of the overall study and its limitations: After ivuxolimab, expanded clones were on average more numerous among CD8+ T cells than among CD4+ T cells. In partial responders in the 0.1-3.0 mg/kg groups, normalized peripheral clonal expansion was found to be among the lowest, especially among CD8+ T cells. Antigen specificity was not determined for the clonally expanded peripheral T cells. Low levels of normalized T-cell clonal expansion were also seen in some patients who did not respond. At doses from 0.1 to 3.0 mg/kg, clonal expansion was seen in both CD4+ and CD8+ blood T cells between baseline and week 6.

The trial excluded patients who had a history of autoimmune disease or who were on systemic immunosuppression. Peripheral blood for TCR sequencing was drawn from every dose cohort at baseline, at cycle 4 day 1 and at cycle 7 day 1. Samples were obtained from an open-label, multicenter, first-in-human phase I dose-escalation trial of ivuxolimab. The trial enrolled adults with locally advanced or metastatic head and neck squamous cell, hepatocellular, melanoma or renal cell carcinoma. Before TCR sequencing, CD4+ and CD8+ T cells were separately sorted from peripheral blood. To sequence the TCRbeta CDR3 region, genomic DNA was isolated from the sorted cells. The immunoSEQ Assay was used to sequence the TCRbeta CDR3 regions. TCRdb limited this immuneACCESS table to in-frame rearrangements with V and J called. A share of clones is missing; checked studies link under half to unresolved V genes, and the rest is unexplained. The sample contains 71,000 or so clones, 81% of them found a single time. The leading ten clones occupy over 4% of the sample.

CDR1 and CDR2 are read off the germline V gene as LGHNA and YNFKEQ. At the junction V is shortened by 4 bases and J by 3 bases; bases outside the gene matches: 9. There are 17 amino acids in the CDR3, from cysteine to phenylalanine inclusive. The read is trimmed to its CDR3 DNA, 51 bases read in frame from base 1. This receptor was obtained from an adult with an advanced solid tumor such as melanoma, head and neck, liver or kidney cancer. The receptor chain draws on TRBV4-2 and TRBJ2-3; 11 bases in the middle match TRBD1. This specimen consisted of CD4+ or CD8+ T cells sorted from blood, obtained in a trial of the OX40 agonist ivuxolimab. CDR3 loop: CASSPGQGARWTDTQYF. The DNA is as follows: TGTGCCAGCAGCCCAGGACAGGGGGCGCGGTGGACAGATACGCAGTATTTT.